This TCR beta chain stems from a study of CD8+ T cells in alopecia areata. Study background: Patients in the treated group were given tofacitinib by mouth, 5 to 10 mg twice a day. Once tofacitinib had been taken for 6 to 18 months, 6 months off drug followed.

PBMCs yielded sorted CD4+ and CD8+ T cells. V was pared by 4 bases and J by 4 bases, with 17 bases between. Germline lookup yields CDR1 SGHRS and CDR2 YFSETQ. There are 15 residues in the CDR3. Concerning this clone: Its antigen is as yet unknown.

Study results and caveats: TCRs were shared less clearly across patients than in mice, possibly for HLA-related reasons.

Extracted RNA was reverse transcribed, and the resulting cDNA served as sequencing template. Sequenced by immunoSEQ multiplex PCR; TCRdb stores in-frame clones only, minus some. This table has 200,000 to 250,000 clones, about 53% appearing once. Here the sequenced sample was CD4+ T cells sorted from blood, taken at week 0. The chain uses TRBV5-1 and TRBJ2-5; D is unresolved. The sequence was collected from a human donor with alopecia areata. In DNA form, the CDR3 reads TGCGCCAGCAGCCTGAGGACCGCCTCGGGAGAGACCCAGTACTTC. Amino acids: CASSLRTASGETQYF.